Presented here are 2 T cell receptor beta chains from one specimen sequenced in a study of CXCR3-negative and CXCR3-positive naive CD8 T cells. All TRB cDNA libraries came from 5' RACE performed with UMI labels. TCRdb reprocessed the 5' RACE reads, with one entry per CDR3 protein and no DNA. This table holds 100,000 to 150,000 distinct CDR3 sequences. Sequenced: naive CXCR3- CD8+ T cells from blood. The subset denotes: CD45RO-CCR7+CD27+CD95- naive CD8+ T cells lacking CXCR3 (TNR3-). These receptors were obtained from a human donor in good health. Some clones in this sample may be carry-over from other donors' samples.

The CDR3 protein is CASSQDVAFSYNEQFF. The rearrangement links TRBV4-1 to TRBJ2-1; checking the TCRdb D call of TRBD2 is not possible without DNA. Germline CDR1 and CDR2: MGHRA and YSYEKL. CDR3 length: 16 residues.

The rearrangement links TRBV29-1 to TRBJ2-7; TCRdb picks TRBD2, but there is no DNA to check that call. CDR3 length equals 13 residues. Germline V lookup: CDR1 SQVTM, CDR2 ANQGSEA. CDR3 residues: CSVLAGDSYEQYF.